A single sample is the source of the 31 T cell receptor beta chains below, sequenced in a study of blood T cell repertoires in COVID-19. The assay was immunoSEQ multiplex PCR, and TCRdb's table has in-frame clones only and misses some. The sample records roughly 260,000 clones, 86% being singletons. The sample was peripheral blood. These receptors all come from a middle-aged man who had recovered from COVID-19.

The chain is built from TRBV18 and TRBJ2-7; tentative D call: TRBD2 (6 bases). The V end lost 4 bases, the J end lost 6 bases, and 16 bases lay between the germline ends. Germline-derived CDR1 and CDR2 are KGHSH and LQKENI. The CDR3 covers 14 residues. In DNA form, the CDR3 reads TGTGCCAGCTCACTGAAGCGGGCCGGGGGCGAGCAGTACTTC. It is translated as CASSLKRAGGEQYF.

The V call is TRBV7-3, the J call TRBJ2-5; no definite D call. Germline assignment: CDR1 SGHTA and CDR2 FQGTGA. V was cut by 6 bases and J by 9 bases, with 17 bases left in between. The CDR3 runs 13 residues. The CDR3 loop is CASRLNQASSQYF. Here the CDR3 DNA reads TGTGCCAGCAGACTCAATCAGGCGTCGTCCCAGTACTTC. The full variable domain, completed using reference TRBV7-3 and TRBJ2-5, is GAGVSQTPSNKVTEKGKYVELRCDPISGHTALYWYRQSLGQGPEFLIYFQGTGAADDSGLPNDRFFAVRPEGSVSTLKIQRTERGDSAVYLCASRLNQASSQYFGPGTRLLVL.

In its sample, this clone was seen once. This sequence joins TRBV7-8 and TRBJ2-3, with 8 bases fitting TRBD2. The CDR3 has 15 residues. The germline V gene has CDR1 SGHVS and CDR2 FQNEAQ. With 0 bases clipped from V and 5 bases from J, the junction kept 4 bases outside the gene matches. CDR3: CASSLAAGGGDTQYF. The CDR3, as DNA: TGTGCCAGCAGCTTAGCGGCGGGGGGAGGAGATACGCAGTATTTT.

This clone appeared a single time. V usage is TRBV5-6 and J usage is TRBJ1-6, with D maybe TRBD1 (5 bases). Germline V gene lookup returns CDR1 SGHDT and CDR2 YYEEEE. The length of the CDR3 is 15 residues. V shed 4 bases and J shed 8 bases, with 16 bases lying between them. The CDR3 DNA reads as TGTGCCAGCAGCCCTATGGCAGGGAAGGATTCACCCCTCCACTTT. This translates into CASSPMAGKDSPLHF. Drawing the rest from reference TRBV5-6 and TRBJ1-6, the complete variable domain is DAGVTQSPTHLIKTRGQQVTLRCSPKSGHDTVSWYQQALGQGPQFIFQYYEEEERQRGNFPDRFSGHQFPNYSSELNVNALLLGDSALYLCASSPMAGKDSPLHFGNGTRLTVT.

With respect to this clone: Other nucleotide sequences from this sample produce the same CDR3. The chain is built from TRBV12-3 or TRBV12-4 and TRBJ1-1; 9 bases line up with TRBD1. J lost 3 bases, V lost 6 bases, and 2 bases had no gene match. The CDR3 has 13 residues. CDR3 sequence (DNA): TGTGCCAGCAGCACAGGGGGCTACACTGAAGCTTTCTTT. Amino acid sequence: CASSTGGYTEAFF.

This chain uses TRBV12-5 with TRBJ2-7; D is perhaps TRBD2 (6 bases). The V and J ends lost 6 bases and 0 bases respectively, with 21 bases between them. The germline CDR1 and CDR2 sequences are LGHNT and FRNRAP. The CDR3 has 17 amino acids. The CDR3 DNA is TGTGCTAGTGGCTTCTACCACCGGGACTCAAGCTCCTACGAGCAGTACTTC. The encoded protein is CASGFYHRDSSSYEQYF.

This clone occurred a few times. The J gene is TRBJ1-1, the V gene TRBV20-1; no clear D. The CDR3 length is 11 residues. Looked up from germline, CDR1 is DFQATT and CDR2 is SNEGSKA (reference sequence). Trimming took 4 bases from V and 9 from J, leaving 12 bases between them. CDR3 protein: CSAKDMTKAFF. DNA for the CDR3: TGCAGTGCTAAAGACATGACTAAAGCTTTCTTT.

The gene calls are TRBV29-1 and TRBJ1-1; 7 bases line up with TRBD1. Germline V gives CDR1 SQVTM, CDR2 ANQGSEA. With V trimmed by 6 bases and J by 0 bases, 13 bases remained unmatched. The CDR3 is 16 amino acids. In DNA form, the CDR3 reads TGCAGCGTCCTACTAGACCCGGGACAGATGAACACTGAAGCTTTCTTT. This encodes CSVLLDPGQMNTEAFF.

The rearrangement links TRBV14 to TRBJ1-6, with D uncertain. CDR1 is SGHDN, CDR2 FVKESK, per germline. Trimming left V 6 bases short and J 7 bases short, with 13 bases between. The CDR3 contains 14 residues. The CDR3 nucleotides read TGTGCCAGCAGGAACCGGGATCCCAATTCACCCCTCCACTTT. Translation: CASRNRDPNSPLHF.

This clone was seen once. The chain couples TRBV2 to TRBJ1-6, with unresolved D. Per germline, CDR1 SNHLY and CDR2 FYNNEI. V was trimmed by 2 bases and J by 9 bases, leaving 17 bases between them. This CDR3 contains 16 residues. The CDR3 loop is CASSEIADRGGSPLHF. The CDR3 region has the DNA TGTGCCAGCAGTGAAATCGCGGACCGGGGAGGTTCACCCCTCCACTTT.

This sequence joins TRBV19 and TRBJ2-5; perhaps TRBD1 as D (6 bases). Trimming removed 9 bases from V and 9 bases from J, with 14 bases in between. Germline assignment: CDR1 LNHDA and CDR2 SQIVND (reference sequence). There are 11 residues in the CDR3. The CDR3 DNA sequence: TGTGCCAGCACCTCTTCAGGGGCCCAGTACTTC. It codes for CASTSSGAQYF.

This clone was seen just once. The V gene is TRBV7-2, the J gene TRBJ2-5; TRBD2 aligns across 9 bases. The CDR3 consists of 14 residues. V was pared by 3 bases and J by 4 bases, with 3 bases of the junction left unmatched. CDR1 is SGHTA and CDR2 is FQGNSA in the germline V gene. CDR3 protein: CASSFAGGVETQYF. The CDR3 coding sequence is TGTGCCAGCAGCTTCGCGGGAGGGGTAGAGACCCAGTACTTC.

J is TRBJ2-2 and V is TRBV12-5, with 16 bases lining up with TRBD2. This CDR3 has 17 residues. V was pared by 0 bases and J by 8 bases, with 3 bases of the junction left unmatched. Germline V CDR1 and CDR2: LGHNT, FRNRAP. CDR3 nucleotides: TGTGCTAGTGGTTTGGTGGGACTAGCGGGGGGGCCGGGGGAGCTGTTTTTT. This sequence encodes CASGLVGLAGGPGELFF.

The V gene is TRBV7-6, the J gene TRBJ2-2; D unclear. This CDR3 region has 14 residues. Germline lookup yields CDR1 SGHVS and CDR2 FNYEAQ. The ends were cut back, 0 bases at V and 6 bases at J, with 8 bases in the middle. CDR3 nucleotide sequence: TGTGCCAGCAGCTTAGCGTCAGGTGCCGGGGAGCTGTTTTTT. This encodes CASSLASGAGELFF.

CDR3 region: CASSLRPTSGIQETQYF. CDR3 coding DNA: TGTGCCAGCAGCTTACGCCCGACTAGCGGGATTCAAGAGACCCAGTACTTC. The V and J genes are TRBV7-8 and TRBJ2-5; 11 bases fit TRBD2. Losses at the gene ends were 2 bases for V and 2 bases for J; bases not matched to a gene: 7. This CDR3 spans 17 amino acids. Looked up from germline, CDR1 is SGHVS and CDR2 is FQNEAQ.

V and J are TRBV27 and TRBJ1-5, with D maybe TRBD1 (5 bases). V lost 4 bases and J lost 7, with 11 bases in between. Germline loops: CDR1 MNHEY, CDR2 SMNVEV (reference sequence). This CDR3 is built from 13 residues. Here the CDR3 reads CASSSGGKQPQHF. CDR3 in DNA: TGTGCCAGCAGTTCGGGGGGGAAGCAGCCCCAGCATTTT.

V is TRBV27 and J is TRBJ2-5; 8 bases are a match to TRBD2. The CDR3 is 16 residues long. Germline lookup yields CDR1 MNHEY and CDR2 SMNVEV (reference sequence). Trimming cost V 7 bases and J 2 bases; bases outside gene matches: 12. This CDR3 is CASTHRGGSLQETQYF. Written as DNA, the CDR3 is TGTGCCAGCACCCACCGGGGGGGGTCTCTACAAGAGACCCAGTACTTC.

This clone was detected only once. The chain combines TRBV10-3 with TRBJ2-3, with D possibly matching TRBD1 (7 bases). V gave up 6 bases and J gave up 2 bases, with 18 bases separating them. The CDR3 spans 16 residues. From germline, CDR1 is ENHRY and CDR2 SYGVKD. DNA of the CDR3: TGTGCCATCAGGACGGACGGAGGGGGCCTCACAGATACGCAGTATTTT. The encoded protein is CAIRTDGGGLTDTQYF.

This chain uses TRBV19 with TRBJ2-7; 7 positions match TRBD1. Germline assignment: CDR1 LNHDA and CDR2 SQIVND (reference sequence). This CDR3 spans 16 amino acids. Losses at the gene ends were 5 bases for V and 0 bases for J; bases not matched to a gene: 10. CDR3 sequence (DNA): TGTGCCAGTAGTGGAAGGGGGCGGCAGAGCTCCTACGAGCAGTACTTC. The encoded protein is CASSGRGRQSSYEQYF.

This chain joins TRBV19 and TRBJ2-1, with TRBD2 matching 8 bases. Trimming cost V 7 bases and J 6 bases; bases outside gene matches: 8. The CDR3 is made up of 14 amino acids. Germline values: CDR1 LNHDA, CDR2 SQIVND (reference sequence). The CDR3 region is CASMVGTRSNEQFF. The CDR3 DNA is TGTGCCAGTATGGTGGGGACTAGAAGCAATGAGCAGTTCTTC.

V gene TRBV13 combines with J gene TRBJ2-2, with TRBD2 matching 10 bases. CDR1 is PRHDT and CDR2 is FYEKMQ in the germline V gene (reference sequence). CDR3 length equals 18 residues. Germline trimming cut 1 base from V and 3 bases from J; bases unmatched to any gene: 8. The CDR3 nucleotides read TGTGCCAGCAGCTTAGTTGGGGGAGGACTAGCGGACACCGGGGAGCTGTTTTTT. Protein sequence: CASSLVGGGLADTGELFF.

The chain combines TRBV7-3 with TRBJ2-5; TRBD2 might be the D (5 bases). The CDR3 runs 13 residues. Trimming removed 5 bases from V and 4 bases from J, with 11 bases in between. Germline V gives CDR1 SGHTA, CDR2 FQGTGA. The CDR3: CASSMGVSETQYF. CDR3 sequence (DNA): TGTGCCAGCAGCATGGGAGTTTCAGAGACCCAGTACTTC.

V usage is TRBV3-1 (or the pseudogene TRBV3-2) and J usage is TRBJ2-7; TRBD2 aligns across 11 bases. The CDR3 sequence is 15 residues long. The germline V gene has CDR1 LGHDT and CDR2 YNNKEL (reference sequence). V dropped 0 bases and J dropped 5; count of bases not matched to a gene: 3. This CDR3 reads CASSQELAGANEQYF. The CDR3 DNA sequence: TGTGCCAGCAGCCAAGAACTAGCGGGGGCCAACGAGCAGTACTTC.

The J gene is TRBJ1-1, the V gene TRBV2; D is possibly TRBD1 (5 bases). V lost 7 bases to trimming and J lost 3 bases, with 12 bases between them. Germline CDR1 reads SNHLY; CDR2 reads FYNNEI. CDR3 length: 13 amino acids. CDR3 DNA sequence: TGTGCCAGCACCATTCGGGGGGACACTGAAGCTTTCTTT. Protein product: CASTIRGDTEAFF.

The chain couples TRBV4-3 to TRBJ1-1, with unresolved D. There are 14 residues in the CDR3. Germline V lookup: CDR1 LGHNA, CDR2 YSLEER. With 0 bases removed from V and 1 base from J, the gap between germline ends came to 6 bases. The CDR3 here is CASSQDTANTEAFF. The CDR3 bases are TGCGCCAGCAGCCAAGATACAGCGAACACTGAAGCTTTCTTT.

V and J are TRBV11-2 and TRBJ2-2, with D possibly being TRBD2 (7 bases). The CDR3 is made up of 16 amino acids. Per the germline V gene, CDR1 is SGHAT and CDR2 is FQNNGV. V was cut by 5 bases and J by 6 bases, with 19 bases left in between. The CDR3 sequence is CASSPTGGGSAGELFF. CDR3 nucleotides: TGTGCCAGCAGCCCCACGGGGGGCGGGAGCGCCGGGGAGCTGTTTTTT. Filled out from reference TRBV11-2 and TRBJ2-2, the complete variable domain reads EAGVAQSPRYKIIEKRQSVAFWCNPISGHATLYWYQQILGQGPKLLIQFQNNGVVDDSQLPKDRFSAERLKGVDSTLKIQPAKLEDSAVYLCASSPTGGGSAGELFFGEGSRLTVL.

The rearrangement joins TRBV9 to TRBJ2-7; TRBD1 matches at 7 bases. Germline loops: CDR1 SGDLS, CDR2 YYNGEE. The CDR3 has 15 amino acids. The V gene end was trimmed by 3 bases and the J gene end by 4 bases; junction bases not matched to a gene: 10. The CDR3 nucleotides read TGTGCCAGCAGCGCAGCAGCCGGGACAGTATACGAGCAGTACTTC. Translated, it gives CASSAAAGTVYEQYF.

The chain couples TRBV7-8 to TRBJ1-5; 7 nucleotides align to TRBD1. Unmatched junction bases numbered 6, after V lost 4 bases and J lost 0 bases. Germline V gene sequence: CDR1 SGHVS, CDR2 FQNEAQ. This CDR3 has 16 amino acids. The CDR3: CASSSGTAYSNQPQHF. The CDR3 DNA is TGTGCCAGCAGCTCCGGGACAGCTTATAGCAATCAGCCCCAGCATTTT.

This chain uses TRBV19 with TRBJ2-7; TRBD1 agrees at 8 bases. Germline V lookup: CDR1 LNHDA, CDR2 SQIVND (reference sequence). V trimming: 5 bases; J trimming: 2 bases; junction bases outside the gene matches: 8. The CDR3 sequence is 15 residues long. For the CDR3, the DNA is TGTGCCAGTAGTCCGACAGGGGCCTTTACCTACGAGCAGTACTTC. This encodes CASSPTGAFTYEQYF.

The genes are TRBV5-1 and TRBJ2-3; the D gene is possibly TRBD2 (5 bases). Trimming pared 6 bases from V and 6 bases from J, leaving 20 bases between. The CDR3 runs 15 residues. Germline V gives CDR1 SGHRS, CDR2 YFSETQ. The CDR3 reads CASTHGGGPLDTQYF. The CDR3 bases are TGCGCCAGCACCCATGGCGGAGGCCCCTTGGATACGCAGTATTTT.

The J gene is TRBJ2-7, the V gene TRBV12-3 or TRBV12-4, with 11 bases identical to TRBD1. J was trimmed by 7 bases and V by 6 bases; bases with no gene match: 5. The CDR3 totals 13 residues. CDR3 bases: TGTGCCAGCAGGGGACAGGGGGAAAGAGAGCAGTACTTC. This codes for CASRGQGEREQYF.